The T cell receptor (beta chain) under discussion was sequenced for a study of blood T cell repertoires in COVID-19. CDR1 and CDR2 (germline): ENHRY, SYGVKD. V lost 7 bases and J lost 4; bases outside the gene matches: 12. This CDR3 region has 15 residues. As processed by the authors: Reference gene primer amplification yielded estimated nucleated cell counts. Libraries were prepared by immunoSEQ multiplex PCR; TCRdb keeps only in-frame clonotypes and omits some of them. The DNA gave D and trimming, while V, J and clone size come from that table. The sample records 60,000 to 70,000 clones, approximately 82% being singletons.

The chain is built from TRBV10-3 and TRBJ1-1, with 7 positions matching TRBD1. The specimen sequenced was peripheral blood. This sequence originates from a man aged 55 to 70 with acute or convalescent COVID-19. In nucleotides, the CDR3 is TGTGCCATCAAAAGAAATTGGGCAGGGGGCACTGAAGCTTTCTTT. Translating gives CAIKRNWAGGTEAFF.